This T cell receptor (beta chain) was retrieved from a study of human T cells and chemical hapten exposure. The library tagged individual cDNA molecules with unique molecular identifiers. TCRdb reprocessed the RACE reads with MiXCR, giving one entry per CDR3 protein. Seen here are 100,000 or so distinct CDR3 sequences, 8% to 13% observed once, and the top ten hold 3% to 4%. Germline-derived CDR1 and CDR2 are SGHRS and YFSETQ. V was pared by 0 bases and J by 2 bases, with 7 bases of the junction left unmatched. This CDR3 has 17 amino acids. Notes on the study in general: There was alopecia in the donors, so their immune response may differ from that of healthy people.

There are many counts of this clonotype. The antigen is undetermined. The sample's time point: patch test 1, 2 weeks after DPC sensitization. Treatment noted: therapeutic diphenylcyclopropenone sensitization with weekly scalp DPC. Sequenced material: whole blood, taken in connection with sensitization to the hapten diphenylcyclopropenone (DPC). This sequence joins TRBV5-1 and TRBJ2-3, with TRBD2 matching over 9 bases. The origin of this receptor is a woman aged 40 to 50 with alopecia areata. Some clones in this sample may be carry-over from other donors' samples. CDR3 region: CASSLDPGGRVTDTQYF. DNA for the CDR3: TGCGCCAGCAGCTTGGACCCCGGCGGGAGGGTCACAGATACGCAGTATTTT.